Each of the 20 T cell receptor beta chains below was sequenced from the same sample in a study of cytomegalovirus exposure and HLA in healthy donors. The table came from immunoSEQ multiplex PCR; TCRdb's copy has only in-frame clones and leaves some out. The data contain 150,000 to 170,000 clones, 86% of them singletons. Sequencing was done on a sample of PBMCs. These receptors originate from a man aged 18 to 29 in good health and CMV-seropositive.

The J gene is TRBJ1-1, the V gene TRBV19; D ambiguous. Between the trimmed V and J ends, which lost 10 bases and 11 bases, there was a span of 11 bases. The CDR3 is made up of 9 amino acids. Per germline, CDR1 LNHDA and CDR2 SQIVND (reference sequence). This CDR3 reads CATHSRAFF. The CDR3, as DNA: TGTGCCACCCACTCTCGCGCTTTCTTT.

In this sample, this clone turned up once. The CDR3 region is CASSYGLSGYTF. In DNA form, the CDR3 reads TGTGCCAGCAGTTACGGGCTGAGCGGCTACACCTTC. This chain joins TRBV6-5 and TRBJ1-2, with unresolved D. Trimming stripped 2 bases from V and 8 bases from J, with 9 bases between. The V gene's germline CDR1 is MNHEY and CDR2 SVGAGI. The CDR3 is made up of 12 amino acids.

The chain joins TRBV7-2 to TRBJ1-3; perhaps TRBD1 as D (5 bases). Germline loops: CDR1 SGHTA, CDR2 FQGNSA. CDR3 length equals 15 residues. V lost 1 base to trimming and J lost 2 bases, with 9 bases between them. CDR3 residues: CASSLGLQAGNTIYF. The CDR3 region has the DNA TGTGCCAGCAGCTTAGGTCTACAGGCTGGAAACACCATATATTTT.

The genes are TRBV19 and TRBJ1-5, with D maybe TRBD1 (5 bases). Germline assignment: CDR1 LNHDA and CDR2 SQIVND (reference sequence). The CDR3 contains 18 residues. Trimming shortened V by 3 bases and J by 2 bases, and 20 bases separated the two germline ends. The CDR3 reads CASSIQMARADRNQPQHF. DNA of the CDR3: TGTGCCAGTAGTATCCAAATGGCCAGGGCAGATCGCAATCAGCCCCAGCATTTT.

V and J are TRBV7-2 and TRBJ1-1; TRBD1 is a possible D gene (6 bases). This CDR3 is 13 amino acids long. V lost 5 bases, J lost 4 bases, and 11 bases lay in between. Germline-derived CDR1 and CDR2 are SGHTA and FQGNSA. CDR3 protein: CASSNRVGTEAFF. The DNA for the CDR3 is TGTGCCAGCAGCAACAGGGTGGGCACTGAAGCTTTCTTT.

The V gene is TRBV7-3, the J gene TRBJ2-7; weak D call: TRBD1 (6 bases). The CDR3 runs 14 residues. Between the trimmed V and J ends, which lost 5 bases and 3 bases, there was a span of 14 bases. Germline-derived CDR1 and CDR2 are SGHTA and FQGTGA. The CDR3 coding sequence is TGTGCCAGCAGCCCAAAGGCAGGGGACTACGAGCAGTACTTC. This codes for CASSPKAGDYEQYF.

The chain links TRBV9 to TRBJ1-1; D remains ambiguous. The CDR3 has 15 amino acids. Trimming pared 4 bases from V and 4 bases from J, leaving 17 bases between. Looked up from germline, CDR1 is SGDLS and CDR2 is YYNGEE. The CDR3 protein is CASSLLERISTEAFF. In DNA form, the CDR3 reads TGTGCCAGCAGCCTACTAGAGAGAATTAGCACTGAAGCTTTCTTT. The full variable domain, in which reference TRBV9 and TRBJ1-1 provide the parts outside the CDR3, is DSGVTQTPKHLITATGQRVTLRCSPRSGDLSVYWYQQSLDQGLQFLIQYYNGEERAKGNILERFSAQQFPDLHSELNLSSLELGDSALYFCASSLLERISTEAFFGQGTRLTVV.

V usage is TRBV5-1 and J usage is TRBJ2-1; 16 bases align to TRBD2. The V and J ends lost 3 bases and 9 bases, in that order; junction bases with no gene match: 9. The CDR3 covers 17 residues. Germline assignment: CDR1 SGHRS and CDR2 YFSETQ. The CDR3 region has the DNA TGCGCCAGCAGCTCGCCGGGACTAGCGGGGGGGCTCGGTGAGCAGTTCTTC. Protein sequence: CASSSPGLAGGLGEQFF.

For the CDR3, the DNA is TGTGCCAGCAGTTCAGAAAAGAACCAAGTAGAGACCCAGTACTTC. Protein product: CASSSEKNQVETQYF. The chain carries TRBV27 and TRBJ2-5; unclear D gene. Germline V gene data show CDR1 as MNHEY and CDR2 as SMNVEV (reference sequence). The CDR3 length is 15 residues. Trimming shortened V by 4 bases and J by 4 bases, and 16 bases separated the two germline ends.

The CDR3 is CASSKAPEGCEKLFF. As DNA, the CDR3 is TGTGCCAGCAGCAAAGCCCCTGAGGGCTGTGAAAAACTGTTTTTT. V usage is TRBV21-1 and J usage is TRBJ1-4. TRBV21-1 constitutes a pseudogene. There are 15 residues in the CDR3.

The rearrangement uses TRBV19 and TRBJ1-1, with D perhaps matching TRBD1 (5 bases). V lost 5 bases and J lost 0, with 7 bases in between. Germline V CDR1 and CDR2: LNHDA, SQIVND (reference sequence). This CDR3 contains 13 residues. CDR3 in amino acids: CASSLTVNTEAFF. CDR3 in DNA: TGTGCCAGTAGTTTGACAGTGAACACTGAAGCTTTCTTT.

This clone was counted a few times. The chain uses TRBV9 and TRBJ2-1, with a tentative D call TRBD2 (6 bases). Trimming took 5 bases from V and 3 from J, leaving 9 bases between them. CDR1 is SGDLS and CDR2 is YYNGEE in the germline V gene. This CDR3 has 13 residues. The CDR3 nucleotides read TGTGCCAGCAGGGGCGGGGACTACAATGAGCAGTTCTTC. Encoded protein: CASRGGDYNEQFF.

This clone was observed a handful of times. V usage is TRBV19 and J usage is TRBJ2-3; tentatively, D is TRBD2 (6 bases). The CDR3 loop spans 14 amino acids. CDR1 LNHDA and CDR2 SQIVND come from the germline V gene (reference sequence). Trimming took 5 bases from V and 1 from J, leaving 10 bases between them. This chain's CDR3 is CASSQGGGTDTQYF. The CDR3, as DNA: TGTGCCAGTAGTCAAGGCGGGGGCACAGATACGCAGTATTTT.

The chain has TRBV11-2 and TRBJ2-3; D remains ambiguous. Per germline, CDR1 SGHAT and CDR2 FQNNGV. The CDR3 spans 13 residues. V was clipped by 5 bases and J by 5 bases, with 11 bases between them. The CDR3 spells CASSPYFGDTQYF. CDR3 coding DNA: TGTGCCAGCAGCCCCTACTTCGGAGATACGCAGTATTTT.

The chain joins TRBV9 to TRBJ2-2, with D perhaps TRBD2 (5 bases). The germline V and J ends were trimmed by 4 bases and 1 base, with 17 bases remaining between them. Germline CDR1 SGDLS, CDR2 YYNGEE. The CDR3 length is 17 residues. In nucleotides, the CDR3 is TGTGCCAGCAGCCTCCGAACCTCGGGGTGGAACACCGGGGAGCTGTTTTTT. It yields the protein CASSLRTSGWNTGELFF.

The chain carries TRBV7-2 and TRBJ2-3; 14 positions agree with TRBD2. The CDR3 has 17 amino acids. V dropped 5 bases and J dropped 6; count of bases not matched to a gene: 10. Germline-derived CDR1 and CDR2 are SGHTA and FQGNSA. CDR3 in DNA: TGTGCCAGCAGCCATCCTGGACTAGCGGGGGGACGGGATACGCAGTATTTT. Protein: CASSHPGLAGGRDTQYF.

The chain has TRBV9 and TRBJ1-4; 11 bases fit TRBD1. Unmatched junction bases numbered 7, after V lost 4 bases and J lost 8 bases. The germline gives CDR1 SGDLS, CDR2 YYNGEE. There are 15 residues in the CDR3. The CDR3 protein is CASSRGTGGREKLFF. CDR3 coding DNA: TGTGCCAGCAGCCGCGGGACAGGGGGACGGGAAAAACTGTTTTTT.

The chain joins TRBV2 to TRBJ2-1; 9 bases line up with TRBD2. The V gene end was trimmed by 11 bases and the J gene end by 3 bases; junction bases not matched to a gene: 5. Germline lookup yields CDR1 SNHLY and CDR2 FYNNEI. The CDR3 runs 13 residues. CDR3 nucleotide sequence: TGTGCCTCCCAGCGGGGGGACTACAATGAGCAGTTCTTC. Translation gives CASQRGDYNEQFF.

Written as DNA, the CDR3 is TGTGCCAGCAGTTTATCGGCAACCAGGGTCCATCAGCCCCAGCATTTT. This encodes CASSLSATRVHQPQHF. J is TRBJ1-5 and V is TRBV27; tentatively, D is TRBD1 (5 bases). V dropped 0 bases and J dropped 5 bases, with 14 bases sitting between them. CDR3 length: 16 residues. Per the germline V gene, CDR1 is MNHEY and CDR2 is SMNVEV (reference sequence).

This rearrangement joins TRBV2 to TRBJ2-2, with 11 bases fitting TRBD1. The CDR3 totals 14 residues. In germline, CDR1 is SNHLY, CDR2 FYNNEI. V dropped 6 bases and J dropped 3; count of bases not matched to a gene: 0. CDR3 region: CASRGQGDTGELFF. CDR3 bases: TGTGCCAGCAGGGGACAGGGGGACACCGGGGAGCTGTTTTTT. The whole variable domain, remainder taken from reference TRBV2 and TRBJ2-2, is EPEVTQTPSHQVTQMGQEVILRCVPISNHLYFYWYRQILGQKVEFLVSFYNNEISEKSEIFDDQFSVERPDGSNFTLKIRSTKLEDSAMYFCASRGQGDTGELFFGEGSRLTVL.